The 17 T cell receptor beta chains presented below share a single source sample, sequenced in a study of blood T cells in healthy people across ages. Primers used in a second PCR of about 7 to 12 cycles were a sample-barcoded 5' primer and a J-beta primer mix. TCRdb processed the 5' RACE reads anew with MiXCR; each CDR3 protein has one entry. In the table there are roughly 570,000 distinct CDR3 sequences, 27% of which are singletons. Input material: blood. These receptors originate from a woman in her seventies in good health.

The chain has TRBV6-4 and TRBJ2-1; TRBD2 aligns across 12 bases. From germline, CDR1 is MRHNA and CDR2 SNTAGT. With 3 bases clipped from V and 3 bases from J, the junction kept 12 bases outside the gene matches. The CDR3 extends over 19 amino acids. The CDR3 loop reads CASSELLAGGRGGYNEQFF. The DNA for the CDR3 is TGTGCCAGCAGTGAGCTACTAGCGGGGGGCCGTGGAGGCTACAATGAGCAGTTCTTC.

This clonotype showed up just a few times. The genes are TRBV6-1 and TRBJ1-4; D gene ambiguous. Trimming stripped 7 bases from V and 4 bases from J, with 13 bases between. Germline loops: CDR1 MNHNS, CDR2 SASEGT. The CDR3 length is 14 residues. CDR3 loop: CASMSGDLNEKLFF. The DNA of the CDR3 is TGTGCCAGCATGTCGGGAGATCTTAATGAAAAACTGTTTTTT.

This rearrangement joins TRBV20-1 to TRBJ2-5; the D gene is possibly TRBD1 (5 bases). The V end lost 6 bases, the J end lost 1 base, and 18 bases lay between the germline ends. CDR1 is DFQATT, CDR2 SNEGSKA, per germline (reference sequence). The CDR3 contains 15 residues. The chain's CDR3 is CSARQILVGQETQYF. The DNA for the CDR3 is TGCAGTGCGAGACAGATTTTAGTGGGCCAAGAGACCCAGTACTTC.

The chain uses TRBV7-2 and TRBJ2-7, with TRBD1 identical over 12 bases. CDR1 is SGHTA, CDR2 FQGNSA, per germline. The CDR3 runs to 15 residues. The J segment lost 4 bases and the V segment lost 4 bases, leaving 5 bases of the junction unmatched. The CDR3 nucleotides read TGTGCCAGCAGCTGGGGGGACAGGGGGCTTTACGAGCAGTACTTC. This translates into CASSWGDRGLYEQYF. Variable domain in full (rest from reference TRBV7-2 and TRBJ2-7): GAGVSQSPSNKVTEKGKDVELRCDPISGHTALYWYRQSLGQGLEFLIYFQGNSAPDKSGLPSDRFSAERTGGSVSTLTIQRTQQEDSAVYLCASSWGDRGLYEQYFGPGTRLTVT.

This clonotype was detected a few times. The genes are TRBV20-1 and TRBJ2-1; D may be TRBD1 (6 bases). The V gene's germline CDR1 is DFQATT and CDR2 SNEGSKA (reference sequence). V was pared by 5 bases and J by 5 bases, with 13 bases between. CDR3 length: 13 amino acids. Here the CDR3 reads CSAGSRGHNEQFF. CDR3 sequence (DNA): TGCAGTGCTGGGAGCAGGGGTCACAATGAGCAGTTCTTC.

This clonotype has more than one count but fewer than ten. J is TRBJ1-2 and V is TRBV4-3, with a weak D call TRBD1 (6 bases). In germline, CDR1 is LGHNA, CDR2 YSLEER. The CDR3 runs 15 residues. Trimming removed 0 bases from V and 5 bases from J, with 13 bases in between. CDR3 in amino acids: CASSQDRQGKYGYTF. Here the CDR3 DNA reads TGCGCCAGCAGCCAAGATCGCCAGGGGAAGTATGGCTACACCTTC.

The chain has TRBV12-3 or TRBV12-4 and TRBJ1-1; D may be TRBD1 (5 bases). Trimming shortened V by 2 bases and J by 8 bases, and 15 bases separated the two germline ends. This CDR3 contains 14 residues. CDR3 residues: CASSLWGSGDEAFF. In nucleotides, the CDR3 is TGTGCCAGCAGTTTATGGGGGAGCGGGGACGAAGCTTTCTTT.

The chain recombines TRBV7-6 with TRBJ2-7; TRBD1 matches at 12 bases. Germline V gene data show CDR1 as SGHVS and CDR2 as FNYEAQ. The V segment lost 3 bases and the J segment 6 bases; nucleotides outside the gene matches: 3. This CDR3 comprises 14 residues. CDR3 sequence: CASSLGTGGGEQYF. The CDR3 DNA sequence: TGTGCCAGCAGCTTGGGGACAGGGGGCGGCGAGCAGTACTTC. Using reference TRBV7-6 and TRBJ2-7 for the parts outside the CDR3, the full variable domain is GAGVSQSPRYKVTKRGQDVALRCDPISGHVSLYWYRQALGQGPEFLTYFNYEAQQDKSGLPNDRFSAERPEGSISTLTIQRTEQRDSAMYRCASSLGTGGGEQYFGPGTRLTVT.

This chain uses TRBV15 with TRBJ1-2; D not resolved. This CDR3 has 14 amino acids. V was clipped by 0 bases and J by 6 bases, with 11 bases between them. Looked up from germline, CDR1 is LNHNV and CDR2 is YYDKDF (reference sequence). In DNA form, the CDR3 reads TGTGCCACCAGCAGAGATCGAGGTTTGGATGGCTACACCTTC. Its translation: CATSRDRGLDGYTF.

J is TRBJ1-3 and V is TRBV7-2; D is perhaps TRBD1 (6 bases). The CDR3 runs to 15 residues. V was cut by 6 bases and J by 2 bases, with 14 bases left in between. Germline V lookup: CDR1 SGHTA, CDR2 FQGNSA. The CDR3 DNA sequence: TGTGCCAGCAGTTTCACCTCAGGGGCTGGAAACACCATATATTTT. It yields the protein CASSFTSGAGNTIYF.

The chain uses TRBV4-2 and TRBJ1-3; D call uncertain. Germline loops: CDR1 LGHNA, CDR2 YNFKEQ. The CDR3 has 15 amino acids. Trimming removed 4 bases at V and 4 bases at J, with 14 bases between. In DNA, the CDR3 is TGTGCCAGCAGCCCTATAGTCGGCGGAGGAAACACCATATATTTT. Amino acid sequence: CASSPIVGGGNTIYF.

This clonotype occurred a few times. The genes are TRBV25-1 and TRBJ1-2; TRBD1 might be the D (5 bases). This CDR3 spans 19 amino acids. V shed 0 bases and J shed 8 bases, with 28 bases lying between them. Germline V gives CDR1 MGHDK, CDR2 SYGVNS. CDR3 region: CASSEYNVAGENTGGGYTF. CDR3 nucleotides: TGTGCCAGCAGTGAATATAATGTGGCAGGTGAAAATACTGGGGGAGGCTACACCTTC.

This chain uses TRBV4-3 with TRBJ2-5; 12 bases match TRBD2. The CDR3 totals 17 residues. The germline gives CDR1 LGHNA, CDR2 YSLEER. Germline trimming cut 1 base from V and 7 bases from J; bases unmatched to any gene: 10. CDR3 coding DNA: TGCGCCAGCAGCCAAGGATCTAGCGGGGGGGTACCACGGACCCAGTACTTC. This sequence encodes CASSQGSSGGVPRTQYF.

The rearrangement joins TRBV6-2 or TRBV6-3 to TRBJ2-1, with 8 nucleotides matching TRBD2. This CDR3 has 17 amino acids. After removal of 6 bases from V and 6 bases from J, the junction contained 16 bases not matched to a gene. Germline V CDR1 and CDR2: MNHEY, SVGEGT. The DNA of the CDR3 is TGTGCCAGCAGCTCAGTTTCCGGGACTAGAATATTCAATGAGCAGTTCTTC. It codes for CASSSVSGTRIFNEQFF.

This clonotype appeared a few times. This rearrangement joins TRBV20-1 to TRBJ2-3; D may be TRBD1 or TRBD2 (5 bases each). The length of the CDR3 is 14 residues. Germline CDR1 DFQATT, CDR2 SNEGSKA (reference sequence). V lost 1 base and J 6 bases, leaving 14 bases between the germline ends. CDR3 in amino acids: CSARADFKGDTQYF. Written as DNA, the CDR3 is TGCAGTGCTAGAGCGGACTTCAAGGGGGATACGCAGTATTTT.

The V call is TRBV5-5, the J call TRBJ2-1, with D maybe TRBD2 (6 bases). Germline V gene sequence: CDR1 SGHKS, CDR2 YYEKEE (reference sequence). The CDR3 runs 14 residues. Trimming shortened V by 6 bases and J by 0 bases, and 10 bases separated the two germline ends. The CDR3 reads CASTRGSSYNEQFF. CDR3 coding DNA: TGTGCCAGCACGCGGGGAAGCTCCTACAATGAGCAGTTCTTC.

This clonotype was found a few times. V and J are TRBV7-9 and TRBJ2-2; D is undetermined. The CDR3 extends over 14 amino acids. Trimming pared 3 bases from V and 1 base from J, leaving 6 bases between. Germline V gives CDR1 SEHNR, CDR2 FQNEAQ (reference sequence). The CDR3 here is CASSLLGNTGELFF. The DNA for the CDR3 is TGTGCCAGCAGCTTGTTAGGGAACACCGGGGAGCTGTTTTTT.